Described below is a single T cell receptor beta chain sequence and its context. Its antigen is undetermined. Germline V gene sequence: CDR1 DFQATT, CDR2 SNEGSKA (reference sequence). Trimming left V 8 bases short and J 8 bases short, with 11 bases between. The CDR3 runs to 10 residues. The data originate from a study of CD8 T cells in ankylosing spondylitis. Overall study results and limits: A TCR beta motif of 7 or 8 highly homologous variants appeared characteristic of ankylosing spondylitis blood. Researchers reportedly found disease-linked clones significantly enriched in matched ankylosing spondylitis synovial fluid.

Each TCR beta library was made by quantitative 5'-RACE that incorporated molecular barcodes. TCRdb passed the 5' RACE reads through MiXCR, listing each CDR3 protein once. This sample carries some 450,000 distinct CDR3 sequences, approximately 17% of them seen once, and the ten largest clones take about 0.94%. The gene calls are TRBV20-1 and TRBJ2-3; tentative D call: TRBD2 (5 bases). This clonotype originated in a male donor with ankylosing spondylitis. Source material: blood, either unsorted or a sorted T cell fraction (not recorded which). The CDR3 region is CSLRLTTQYF. The CDR3 DNA is TGCAGTCTCCGACTAACTACGCAGTATTTT.